These 25 T cell receptor beta chains originate from one sample sequenced in a study of T cell changes during pregnancy in multiple sclerosis. Data came from immunoSEQ multiplex PCR; TCRdb stores just in-frame clones and leaves some out. Of some 68,000 clones in the sample, about 89% were seen once. This material consisted of peripheral blood, taken in the second trimester of pregnancy. The receptors come from a female donor with multiple sclerosis, enrolled in a pregnancy study.

This clone was counted only a few times. This chain connects TRBV5-1 to TRBJ2-7; D remains unclear. The CDR3 totals 14 residues. The V gene's germline CDR1 is SGHRS and CDR2 YFSETQ. V was trimmed by 0 bases and J by 3 bases, leaving 10 bases between them. The DNA for the CDR3 is TGCGCCAGCAGCTTGGAGGCACAGTTCTACGAGCAGTACTTC. Translation gives CASSLEAQFYEQYF.

This clone came up many times. The V and J genes are TRBV5-1 and TRBJ2-6, with D perhaps matching TRBD2 (5 bases). V was clipped by 5 bases and J by 2 bases, with 11 bases between them. This CDR3 region has 15 residues. Germline values: CDR1 SGHRS, CDR2 YFSETQ. This CDR3 is CASSPWTPGANVLTF. In nucleotides, the CDR3 is TGCGCCAGCAGTCCGTGGACTCCTGGGGCCAACGTCCTGACTTTC.

The chain employs TRBV7-6 and TRBJ1-1; a possible D gene is TRBD1 (6 bases). The germline V gene encodes CDR1 SGHVS and CDR2 FNYEAQ. V lost 4 bases and J 6 bases, leaving 24 bases between the germline ends. CDR3 length equals 17 residues. DNA for the CDR3: TGTGCCAGCAGCTCCAATTCGGCGTGGGCAGGGGCTCCTGAAGCTTTCTTT. It encodes CASSSNSAWAGAPEAFF. The entire variable domain, with the rest obtained from reference TRBV7-6 and TRBJ1-1, is as follows: GAGVSQSPRYKVTKRGQDVALRCDPISGHVSLYWYRQALGQGPEFLTYFNYEAQQDKSGLPNDRFSAERPEGSISTLTIQRTEQRDSAMYRCASSSNSAWAGAPEAFFGQGTRLTVV.

The chain uses TRBV6-5 and TRBJ1-2; D remains ambiguous. The CDR3 runs to 13 residues. Trimming pared 0 bases from V and 6 bases from J, leaving 8 bases between. Germline lookup yields CDR1 MNHEY and CDR2 SVGAGI. CDR3: CASSYSNSNGYTF. The CDR3 nucleotides read TGTGCCAGCAGTTACTCGAATAGCAATGGCTACACCTTC.

This clone was observed a single time. This chain uses TRBV7-2 with TRBJ2-2, with 10 bases aligning to TRBD2. V shed 6 bases, J shed 6 bases, and the junction held 7 bases outside the gene matches. Germline V gene sequence: CDR1 SGHTA, CDR2 FQGNSA. The CDR3 has 15 amino acids. The CDR3 spells CASSSTSGTAGELFF. CDR3 coding DNA: TGTGCCAGCAGTTCAACTAGCGGGACGGCCGGGGAGCTGTTTTTT.

The V gene is TRBV29-1, the J gene TRBJ2-4; tentative D call: TRBD2 (6 bases). The CDR3 is made up of 11 amino acids. Germline V gives CDR1 SQVTM, CDR2 ANQGSEA. CDR3 nucleotides: TGCCTAATCCGGGGGAAAAACATTCAGTACTTC. Encoded protein: CLIRGKNIQYF.

The chain carries TRBV9 and TRBJ2-7; 12 bases are a match to TRBD2. V lost 3 bases and J lost 3; bases outside the gene matches: 1. The germline V gene encodes CDR1 SGDLS and CDR2 YYNGEE. This CDR3 spans 14 amino acids. The CDR3 DNA reads as TGTGCCAGCAGCGCGACTAGCGGGGGCTACGAGCAGTACTTC. This encodes CASSATSGGYEQYF.

The chain links TRBV6-4 to TRBJ2-3, with 9 nucleotides matching TRBD2. The ends lost 6 bases at V and 1 base at J; junction bases unmatched: 8. The CDR3 is 16 amino acids. Per germline, CDR1 MRHNA and CDR2 SNTAGT. For the CDR3, the DNA is TGTGCCAGCAGCCCTCAGCGGGGGGCAGGCACAGATACGCAGTATTTT. Protein product: CASSPQRGAGTDTQYF.

This clone was detected once. This rearrangement joins TRBV6-1 to TRBJ2-7; D remains unclear. Germline V gene data show CDR1 as MNHNS and CDR2 as SASEGT. CDR3 length: 11 residues. Trimming shortened V by 5 bases and J by 3 bases, and 5 bases separated the two germline ends. The CDR3 DNA reads as TGTGCCAGCAGTAACATCTACGAGCAGTACTTC. The encoded protein is CASSNIYEQYF.

The chain joins TRBV19 to TRBJ1-1; possibly TRBD1 for D (5 bases). V gave up 8 bases and J gave up 9 bases, with 13 bases separating them. This CDR3 region has 11 residues. CDR1 LNHDA and CDR2 SQIVND come from the germline V gene (reference sequence). The CDR3 nucleotides are TGTGCCAGTGGGAGGGGAGGGAAAGCTTTCTTT. Protein sequence: CASGRGGKAFF. The variable domain in full, with the rest retrieved from reference TRBV19 and TRBJ1-1, is DGGITQSPKYLFRKEGQNVTLSCEQNLNHDAMYWYRQDPGQGLRLIYYSQIVNDFQKGDIAEGYSVSREKKESFPLTVTSAQKNPTAFYLCASGRGGKAFFGQGTRLTVV.

The DNA for the CDR3 is TGCGCCAGCAGCCTACACCGGGACAGTGGCCATAGCAATCAGCCCCAGCATTTT. Translation: CASSLHRDSGHSNQPQHF. The chain links TRBV4-3 to TRBJ1-5, with 7 bases lining up with TRBD1. The CDR3 totals 18 residues. Germline CDR1 and CDR2: LGHNA and YSLEER. Trimming at V came to 4 bases and at J to 0 bases, leaving 12 bases not matched to a gene.

The rearrangement uses TRBV28 and TRBJ1-4, with 12 bases fitting TRBD1. The V gene's germline CDR1 is MDHEN and CDR2 SYDVKM. Trimming took 10 bases from V and 7 from J; bases not matched to a gene: 10. There are 15 residues in the CDR3. The CDR3 bases are TGTGCCACCGAACCGGGACAGGGGGCGGGTGAAAAACTGTTTTTT. It specifies CATEPGQGAGEKLFF.

The chain carries TRBV7-2 and TRBJ2-1, with 9 bases that match TRBD2. In germline, CDR1 is SGHTA, CDR2 FQGNSA. This CDR3 has 13 amino acids. The ends lost 0 bases at V and 9 bases at J; junction bases unmatched: 0. In nucleotides, the CDR3 is TGTGCCAGCAGCTTAGCGACTAGCGGTGAGCAGTTCTTC. It specifies CASSLATSGEQFF.

This chain connects TRBV7-9 to TRBJ1-4; D may be TRBD1 (5 bases). The CDR3 runs to 15 residues. Germline lookup yields CDR1 SEHNR and CDR2 FQNEAQ (reference sequence). Trimming stripped 3 bases from V and 5 bases from J, with 13 bases between. The CDR3 DNA is TGTGCCAGCAGCTTCGGGGGGGAATGGAATGAAAAACTGTTTTTT. It codes for CASSFGGEWNEKLFF. Filled out from reference TRBV7-9 and TRBJ1-4, the complete variable domain reads DTGVSQNPRHKITKRGQNVTFRCDPISEHNRLYWYRQTLGQGPEFLTYFQNEAQLEKSRLLSDRFSAERPKGSFSTLEIQRTEQGDSAMYLCASSFGGEWNEKLFFGSGTQLSVL.

The chain uses TRBV5-1 and TRBJ1-2; D might be TRBD1 (5 bases). The germline V gene encodes CDR1 SGHRS and CDR2 YFSETQ. There are 16 residues in the CDR3. Trimming took 4 bases from V and 5 from J, leaving 21 bases between them. The CDR3 bases are TGCGCCAGCAGCCGGGGGACTGACCACACCCCATATGGCTACACCTTC. It specifies CASSRGTDHTPYGYTF.

The sample holds a few counts of this clone. The chain employs TRBV29-1 and TRBJ1-1; no clear D gene. Germline V gives CDR1 SQVTM, CDR2 ANQGSEA. V gave up 4 bases and J gave up 1 base, with 10 bases separating them. The CDR3 is 13 amino acids. The chain's CDR3 is CSVVSDSNTEAFF. The CDR3 bases are TGCAGCGTTGTGTCTGACTCGAACACTGAAGCTTTCTTT.

The chain employs TRBV29-1 and TRBJ1-2, with 8 bases fitting TRBD1. There are 9 residues in the CDR3. Germline V gene lookup returns CDR1 SQVTM and CDR2 ANQGSEA. The J segment lost 13 bases and the V segment lost 7 bases, leaving 5 bases of the junction unmatched. The CDR3 here is CSAGTGPTF. The DNA for the CDR3 is TGCAGCGCTGGGACAGGTCCCACCTTC.

The rearrangement joins TRBV5-1 to TRBJ1-1, with a weak D call TRBD1 (6 bases). The germline gives CDR1 SGHRS, CDR2 YFSETQ. The length of the CDR3 is 13 residues. Trimming took 4 bases from V and 3 from J, leaving 10 bases between them. The CDR3 DNA sequence: TGCGCCAGCAGCGCGGACAGTTACACTGAAGCTTTCTTT. It codes for CASSADSYTEAFF.

The chain combines TRBV6-4 with TRBJ2-7; TRBD2 matches 7 bases. Germline V gives CDR1 MRHNA, CDR2 SNTAGT. The CDR3 is 15 amino acids. V lost 6 bases, J lost 4 bases, and 12 bases stayed unmatched. The CDR3: CASSPSGGVQYEQYF. CDR3 bases: TGTGCCAGCAGCCCTAGTGGGGGGGTCCAGTACGAGCAGTACTTC.

This chain links TRBV19 with TRBJ2-1; 12 positions match TRBD1. V lost 5 bases and J lost 8; bases outside the gene matches: 10. Germline values: CDR1 LNHDA, CDR2 SQIVND (reference sequence). The CDR3 is 16 amino acids. CDR3 coding DNA: TGTGCCAGTAGTCCAAAGGGGACAGGGGGCTATCATGAGCAGTTCTTC. Amino acid sequence: CASSPKGTGGYHEQFF.

This clone was picked up one time. The genes are TRBV29-1 and TRBJ2-1; tentatively, D is TRBD1 (6 bases). V gave up 3 bases and J gave up 0 bases, with 12 bases separating them. The CDR3 length is 15 residues. Germline assignment: CDR1 SQVTM and CDR2 ANQGSEA. The CDR3 here is CSVETGKSSYNEQFF. The CDR3 DNA reads TGCAGCGTTGAGACAGGCAAAAGCTCCTACAATGAGCAGTTCTTC.

The genes are TRBV7-2 and TRBJ2-7; TRBD1 agrees at 10 bases. The ends lost 5 bases at V and 0 bases at J; junction bases unmatched: 10. The CDR3 runs to 17 residues. CDR1 is SGHTA and CDR2 is FQGNSA in the germline V gene. The CDR3 region is CASSPQGGDRGSYEQYF. The CDR3 nucleotides are TGTGCCAGCAGCCCCCAGGGAGGGGACAGGGGCTCCTACGAGCAGTACTTC.

The count of this clone is one. The chain recombines TRBV19 with TRBJ1-1; 9 bases align to TRBD1. The junction had 9 bases not matched to a gene; V was cut back by 3 bases and J by 4 bases. Germline V gene lookup returns CDR1 LNHDA and CDR2 SQIVND (reference sequence). The CDR3 has 16 amino acids. The CDR3 loop is CASSILWDRELTEAFF. In nucleotides, the CDR3 is TGTGCCAGTAGTATCCTCTGGGACAGGGAACTCACTGAAGCTTTCTTT. The variable domain in full, completed from reference TRBV19 and TRBJ1-1, reads DGGITQSPKYLFRKEGQNVTLSCEQNLNHDAMYWYRQDPGQGLRLIYYSQIVNDFQKGDIAEGYSVSREKKESFPLTVTSAQKNPTAFYLCASSILWDRELTEAFFGQGTRLTVV.

The V call is TRBV4-3, the J call TRBJ2-2, with D uncertain. Looked up from germline, CDR1 is LGHNA and CDR2 is YSLEER. With 0 bases removed from V and 4 bases from J, the gap between germline ends came to 9 bases. The CDR3 totals 15 residues. The DNA of the CDR3 is TGCGCCAGCAGCCAAGAAACTGCGAGCACCGGGGAGCTGTTTTTT. This encodes CASSQETASTGELFF.

This clone was seen once. This chain connects TRBV10-3 to TRBJ2-7; TRBD1 matches at 7 bases. V dropped 10 bases and J dropped 0; count of bases not matched to a gene: 6. The V gene's germline CDR1 is ENHRY and CDR2 SYGVKD. This CDR3 region has 13 residues. The CDR3 protein is CANRDSSSYEQYF. In DNA form, the CDR3 reads TGTGCCAACCGGGACAGCAGCTCCTACGAGCAGTACTTC.